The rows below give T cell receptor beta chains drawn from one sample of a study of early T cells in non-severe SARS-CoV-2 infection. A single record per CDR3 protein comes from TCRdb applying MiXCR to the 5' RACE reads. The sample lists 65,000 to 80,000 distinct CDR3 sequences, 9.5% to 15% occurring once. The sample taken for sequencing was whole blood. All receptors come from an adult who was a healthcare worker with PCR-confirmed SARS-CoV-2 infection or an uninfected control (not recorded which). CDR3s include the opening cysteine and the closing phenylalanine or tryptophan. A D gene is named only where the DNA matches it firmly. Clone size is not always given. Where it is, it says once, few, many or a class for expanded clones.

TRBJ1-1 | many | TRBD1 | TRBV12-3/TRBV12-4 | CASSLFPRTGWNTEAFF | TGTGCCAGCAGTTTGTTTCCCCGGACAGGGTGGAACACTGAAGCTTTCTTT
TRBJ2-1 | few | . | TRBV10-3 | CAIRTGTIYNEQFF | TGTGCCATCAGGACCGGGACCATCTACAATGAGCAGTTCTTC
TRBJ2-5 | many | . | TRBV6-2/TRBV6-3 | CASSLRPNMQETQYF | TGTGCCAGCAGTCTCAGACCGAACATGCAAGAGACCCAGTACTTC
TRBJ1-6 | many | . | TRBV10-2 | CASMGASPLHF | TGCGCCAGCATGGGGGCTTCACCCCTCCACTTT
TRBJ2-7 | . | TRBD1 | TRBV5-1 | CASSFGTGGYEQYF | TGCGCCAGCAGCTTCGGGACAGGGGGCTACGAGCAGTACTTC
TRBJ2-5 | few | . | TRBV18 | CASSPQVGETQYF | TGTGCCAGCTCACCACAGGTAGGAGAGACCCAGTACTTC
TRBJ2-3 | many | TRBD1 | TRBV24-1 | CATSDPPGQGGTDTQYF | TGTGCCACCAGTGATCCACCGGGACAGGGGGGCACAGATACGCAGTATTTT
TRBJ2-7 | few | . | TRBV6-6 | CASSDRGEQYF | TGTGCCAGCAGTGACCGGGGCGAGCAGTACTTC
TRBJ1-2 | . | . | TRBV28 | CASSFGGALNGYTF | TGTGCCAGCAGTTTTGGAGGGGCCCTGAACGGCTACACCTTC
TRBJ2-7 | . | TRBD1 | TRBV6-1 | CASSVDRSFYEQYF | TGTGCCAGCAGTGTGGACAGGTCTTTCTACGAGCAGTACTTC
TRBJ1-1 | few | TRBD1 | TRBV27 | CASSLTHRQGSNTEAFF | TGTGCCAGCAGTTTAACCCATCGACAGGGGTCAAACACTGAAGCTTTCTTT
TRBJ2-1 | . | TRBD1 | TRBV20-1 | CSAGDSGLYNEQFF | TGCAGTGCTGGGGACAGCGGCCTCTACAATGAGCAGTTCTTC
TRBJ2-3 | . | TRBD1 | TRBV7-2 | CASRKTGGTDTQYF | TGTGCCAGCAGGAAGACAGGGGGCACAGATACGCAGTATTTT
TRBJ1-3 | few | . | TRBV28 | CASSPPEGTIYF | TGTGCCAGCAGCCCGCCGGAAGGCACCATATATTTT
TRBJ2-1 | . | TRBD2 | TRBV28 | CASSFLAGHSYNEKFF | TGTGCCAGCAGTTTCCTAGCGGGTCACTCCTACAATGAGAAGTTCTTC
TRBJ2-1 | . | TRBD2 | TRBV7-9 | CASSFRDYSYNEQFF | TGTGCCAGCAGCTTCCGGGACTACTCCTACAATGAGCAGTTCTTC
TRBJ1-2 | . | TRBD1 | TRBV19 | CASSPTGGNYGYTF | TGTGCCAGTAGCCCGACAGGGGGTAACTATGGCTACACCTTC
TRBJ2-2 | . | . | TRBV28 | CASAPGGQRTGELFF | TGTGCCAGCGCTCCGGGGGGACAGAGGACCGGGGAGCTGTTTTTT
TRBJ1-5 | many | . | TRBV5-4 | CASSLDGANQPQHF | TGTGCCAGCAGCTTGGACGGGGCGAATCAGCCCCAGCATTTT
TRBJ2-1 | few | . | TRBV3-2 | CASSPPPVCNEQFF | TGTGCCAGCAGCCCCCCTCCCGTGTGCAATGAGCAGTTCTTC
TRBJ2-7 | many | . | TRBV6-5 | CASSYTVSYEQYF | TGTGCCAGCAGTTACACAGTCTCCTACGAGCAGTACTTC
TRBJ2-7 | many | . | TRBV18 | CASSPRDKHSYEQYF | TGTGCCAGCTCACCACGGGACAAACACTCCTACGAGCAGTACTTC